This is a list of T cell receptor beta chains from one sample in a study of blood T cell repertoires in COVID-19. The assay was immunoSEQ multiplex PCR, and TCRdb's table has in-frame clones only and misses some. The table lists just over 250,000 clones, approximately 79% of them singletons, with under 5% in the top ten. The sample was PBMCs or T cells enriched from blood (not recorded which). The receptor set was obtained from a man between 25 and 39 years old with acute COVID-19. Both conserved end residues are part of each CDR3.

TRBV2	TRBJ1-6	CALAQVNSPLHF
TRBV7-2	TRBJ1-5	CASSLASGNQPQHF
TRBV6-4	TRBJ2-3	CASSESPRGGPDTQYF
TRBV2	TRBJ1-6	CASNGRANSPLHF
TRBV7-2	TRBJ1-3	CASSLRGDSGNTIYF
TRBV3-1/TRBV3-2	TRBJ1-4	CASSSGGKLFF
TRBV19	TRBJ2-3	CASSPLGGGRFTDTQYF
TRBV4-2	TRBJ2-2	CASSQDDRQGTGELFF
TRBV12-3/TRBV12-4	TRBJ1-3	CASSLLTGNTIYF
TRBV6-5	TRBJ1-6	CASSRTGHMDSPLHF
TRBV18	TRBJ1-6	CASSLGGENSPLHF
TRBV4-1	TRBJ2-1	CASSQYTGTVSYNEQFF
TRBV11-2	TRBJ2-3	CASSLAGGLLDTQYF
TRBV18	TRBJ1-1	CASSPRPQGGRDTEAFF
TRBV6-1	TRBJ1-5	CASSEAMAGGLPQHF
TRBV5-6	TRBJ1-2	CASSRLFSQGANYGYTF
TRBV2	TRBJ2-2	CASSRDRETGELFF
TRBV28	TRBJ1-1	CASSNFLEAFF
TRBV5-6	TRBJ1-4	CASSPGTATNEKLFF
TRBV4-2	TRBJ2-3	CASSQGRMTSTDTQYF
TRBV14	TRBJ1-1	CASSQSGVNTEAFF
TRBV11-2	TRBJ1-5	CASSPGTGSRQPQHF
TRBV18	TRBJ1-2	CASSPRLTGQGAGYGYTF
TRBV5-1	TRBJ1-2	CASRLEGENYGYTF
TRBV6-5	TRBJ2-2	CASSYEGYAGELFF
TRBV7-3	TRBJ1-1	CASSVTGRNTEAFF
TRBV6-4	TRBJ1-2	CASSVDGYPNEGGYTF
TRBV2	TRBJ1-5	CASSDKVAIRSNQPQHF
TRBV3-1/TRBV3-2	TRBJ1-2	CASSQGGKYGYTF
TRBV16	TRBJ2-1	CASSHRYNEQFF
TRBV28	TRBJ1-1	CASSLVAGPQAFF
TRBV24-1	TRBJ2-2	CATSDQTSGGALGELFF
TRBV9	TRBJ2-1	CASSVRGGLRTNEQFF
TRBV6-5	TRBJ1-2	CASGGAGGYTF
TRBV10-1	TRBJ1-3	CASSDRSGNTIYF
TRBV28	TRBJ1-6	CASNGRNRKPLHF
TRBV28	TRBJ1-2	CASSLSGTGGGYTF
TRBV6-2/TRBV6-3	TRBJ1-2	CASSYSEIGPYGYTF
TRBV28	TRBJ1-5	CASSLGAGPQPQHF
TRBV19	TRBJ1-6	CASSPGTGGYSLHF
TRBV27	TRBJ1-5	CASSTTGQGIPNQPQHF
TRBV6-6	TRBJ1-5	CASSYQGAQGNQPQHF
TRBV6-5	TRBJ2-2	CASRGAGSTGELFF
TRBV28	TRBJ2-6	CASTEPRGADSGANVLTF
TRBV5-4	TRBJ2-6	CASSLEHRANVLTF